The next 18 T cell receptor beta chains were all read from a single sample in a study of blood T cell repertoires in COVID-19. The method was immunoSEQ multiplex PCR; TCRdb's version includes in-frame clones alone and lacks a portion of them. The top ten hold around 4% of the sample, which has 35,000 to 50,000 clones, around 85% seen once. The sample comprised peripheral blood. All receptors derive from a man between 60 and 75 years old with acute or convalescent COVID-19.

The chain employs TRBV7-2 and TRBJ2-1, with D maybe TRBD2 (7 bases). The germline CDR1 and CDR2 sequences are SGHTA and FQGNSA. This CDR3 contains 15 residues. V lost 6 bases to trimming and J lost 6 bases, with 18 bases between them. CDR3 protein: CASSLGGGEINEQFF. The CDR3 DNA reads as TGTGCCAGCAGTTTGGGAGGGGGGGAGATCAATGAGCAGTTCTTC.

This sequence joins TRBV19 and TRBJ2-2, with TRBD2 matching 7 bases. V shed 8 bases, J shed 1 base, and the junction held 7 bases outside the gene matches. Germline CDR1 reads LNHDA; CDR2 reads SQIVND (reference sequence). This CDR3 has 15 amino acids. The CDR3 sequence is CASQWGGKNTGELFF. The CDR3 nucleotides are TGTGCCAGTCAGTGGGGGGGAAAGAACACCGGGGAGCTGTTTTTT.

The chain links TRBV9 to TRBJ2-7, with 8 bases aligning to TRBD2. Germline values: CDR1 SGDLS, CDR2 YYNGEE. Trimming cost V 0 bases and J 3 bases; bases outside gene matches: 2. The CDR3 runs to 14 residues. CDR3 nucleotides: TGTGCCAGCAGCGTAGGGAGCGGGAGCTACGAGCAGTACTTC. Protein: CASSVGSGSYEQYF.

As DNA, the CDR3 is TGTGCCAGCAGCTCGACAGGGTCTACTGAAGCTTTCTTT. It encodes CASSSTGSTEAFF. V gene TRBV5-5 combines with J gene TRBJ1-1, with 7 positions matching TRBD1. The germline CDR1 and CDR2 sequences are SGHKS and YYEKEE (reference sequence). V lost 3 bases to trimming and J lost 5 bases; unmatched junction nucleotides: 4. This CDR3 has 13 residues.

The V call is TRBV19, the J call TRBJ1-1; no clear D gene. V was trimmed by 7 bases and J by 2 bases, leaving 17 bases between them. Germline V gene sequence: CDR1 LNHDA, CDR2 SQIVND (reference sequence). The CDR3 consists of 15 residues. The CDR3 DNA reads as TGTGCCAGTATTCTCCAGCATGGAGTTAACACTGAAGCTTTCTTT. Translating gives CASILQHGVNTEAFF.

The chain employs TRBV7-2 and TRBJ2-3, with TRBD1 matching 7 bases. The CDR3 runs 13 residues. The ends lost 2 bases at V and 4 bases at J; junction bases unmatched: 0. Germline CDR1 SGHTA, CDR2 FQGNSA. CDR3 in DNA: TGTGCCAGCAGCTTAACAGGGGCAGATACGCAGTATTTT. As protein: CASSLTGADTQYF.

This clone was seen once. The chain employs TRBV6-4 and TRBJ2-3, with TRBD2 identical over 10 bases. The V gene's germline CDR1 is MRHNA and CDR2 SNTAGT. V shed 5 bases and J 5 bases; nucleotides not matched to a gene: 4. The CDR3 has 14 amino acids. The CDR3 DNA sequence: TGTGCCAGCAGTAGCGGGGGGGCCAGAGATACGCAGTATTTT. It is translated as CASSSGGARDTQYF.

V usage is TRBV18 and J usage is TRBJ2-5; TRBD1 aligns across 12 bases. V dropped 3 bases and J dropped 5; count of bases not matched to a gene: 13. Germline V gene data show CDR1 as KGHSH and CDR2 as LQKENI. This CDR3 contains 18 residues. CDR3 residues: CASSPVQVGQGAVETQYF. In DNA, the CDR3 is TGTGCCAGCTCACCCGTTCAGGTGGGACAGGGGGCTGTTGAGACCCAGTACTTC.

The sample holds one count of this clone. The CDR3 coding sequence is TGTGCCACCAGTGATGGCGGACAGGGGTTTGAAAAACTGTTTTTT. This encodes CATSDGGQGFEKLFF. J is TRBJ1-4 and V is TRBV24-1, with 9 bases identical to TRBD1. V was pared by 3 bases and J by 7 bases, with 5 bases of the junction left unmatched. The germline CDR1 and CDR2 sequences are KGHDR and SFDVKD. This CDR3 is built from 15 residues.

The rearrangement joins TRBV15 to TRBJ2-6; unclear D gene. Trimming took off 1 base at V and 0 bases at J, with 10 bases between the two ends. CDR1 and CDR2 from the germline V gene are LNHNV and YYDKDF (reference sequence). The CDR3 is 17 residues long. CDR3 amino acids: CATSRGARSSGANVLTF. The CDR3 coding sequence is TGTGCCACCAGCAGAGGGGCTCGATCCTCTGGGGCCAACGTCCTGACTTTC.

The CDR3 nucleotides are TGTGCCAGCAGTTTACGGGTTTACGGGGCCAACGTCCTGACTTTC. Protein product: CASSLRVYGANVLTF. J is TRBJ2-6 and V is TRBV27; D remains ambiguous. Trimming removed 2 bases at V and 4 bases at J, with 9 bases between. This CDR3 is 15 amino acids long. CDR1 MNHEY and CDR2 SMNVEV come from the germline V gene (reference sequence).

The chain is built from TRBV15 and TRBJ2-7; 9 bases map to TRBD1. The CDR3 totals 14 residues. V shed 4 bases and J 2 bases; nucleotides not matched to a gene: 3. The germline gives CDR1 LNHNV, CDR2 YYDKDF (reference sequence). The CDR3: CATSKGQGAYEQYF. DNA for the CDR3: TGTGCCACCAGCAAGGGACAGGGAGCCTACGAGCAGTACTTC.

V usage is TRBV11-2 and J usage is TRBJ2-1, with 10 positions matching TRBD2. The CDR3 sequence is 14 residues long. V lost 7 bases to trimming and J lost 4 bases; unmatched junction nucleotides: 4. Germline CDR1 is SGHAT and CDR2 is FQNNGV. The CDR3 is CASNSGRGYNEQFF. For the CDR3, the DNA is TGTGCCAGCAACAGCGGGAGGGGATACAATGAGCAGTTCTTC.

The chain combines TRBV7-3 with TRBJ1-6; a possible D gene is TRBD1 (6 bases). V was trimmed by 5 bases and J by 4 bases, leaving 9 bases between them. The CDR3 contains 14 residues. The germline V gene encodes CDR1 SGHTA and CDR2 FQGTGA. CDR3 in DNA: TGTGCCAGCAGCCAACAGGGTTATAATTCACCCCTCCACTTT. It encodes CASSQQGYNSPLHF.

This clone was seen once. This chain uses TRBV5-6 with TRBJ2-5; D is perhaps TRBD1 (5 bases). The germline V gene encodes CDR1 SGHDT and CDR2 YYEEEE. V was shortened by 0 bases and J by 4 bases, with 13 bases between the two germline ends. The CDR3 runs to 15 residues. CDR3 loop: CASSLGAGLGETQYF. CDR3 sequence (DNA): TGTGCCAGCAGCTTGGGTGCAGGGCTGGGAGAGACCCAGTACTTC.

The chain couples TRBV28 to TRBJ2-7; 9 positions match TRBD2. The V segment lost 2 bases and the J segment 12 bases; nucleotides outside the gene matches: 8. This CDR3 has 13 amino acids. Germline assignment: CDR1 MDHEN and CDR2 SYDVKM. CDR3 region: CASSLGSGGPSYF. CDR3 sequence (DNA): TGTGCCAGCAGTTTAGGCAGCGGGGGGCCTTCGTACTTC.

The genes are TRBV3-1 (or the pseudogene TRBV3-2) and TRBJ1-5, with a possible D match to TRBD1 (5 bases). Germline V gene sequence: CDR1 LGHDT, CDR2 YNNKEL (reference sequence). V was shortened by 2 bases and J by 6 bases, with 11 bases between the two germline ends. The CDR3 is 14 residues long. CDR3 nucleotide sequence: TGTGCCAGCAGCCAAAACGGCCAGGGTCAGCCCCAGCATTTT. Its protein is CASSQNGQGQPQHF.

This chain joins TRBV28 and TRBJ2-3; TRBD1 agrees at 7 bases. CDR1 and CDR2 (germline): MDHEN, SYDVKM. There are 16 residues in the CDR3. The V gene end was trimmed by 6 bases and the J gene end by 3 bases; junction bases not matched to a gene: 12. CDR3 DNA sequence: TGTGCCAGCAGCCACAACACAGGGGTTGGGACAGATACGCAGTATTTT. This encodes CASSHNTGVGTDTQYF.